This T cell receptor (beta chain) was recovered during a study of identical twins. Notes on the study in general: For zero-insertion analyses, partial confounding could come from invariant MAIT and iNKT cells. Its conclusions, products of cross-sectional statistical analysis, did not come from following the same donors.

CDR3 length equals 15 residues. Of note for this clonotype: Antigen unknown.

Template switching introduced a universal primer site, and the cDNA bore unique molecular identifiers. TCRdb itself ran the 5' RACE reads through MiXCR, one entry per CDR3 protein. The table shows a few hundred thousand distinct CDR3 sequences, with roughly 9.7% occurring only once. Healthy Caucasians provided all donations. This sample was also put to use in a study of yellow fever vaccine responses in identical twins.

The sample consisted of CD8+ T cells sorted from blood. This sequence joins TRBV21-1 and TRBJ2-1; the D call in the table, TRBD1, was not verified against the DNA. TRBV21-1 is marked as a pseudogene. The sequence was obtained from a woman aged 18-29 years in good health. DNA of the CDR3: TGTGCCAGCAGCGCCGGGACCCCCCTGGGTTATGAGCAGTTCTTC. Translation: CASSAGTPLGYEQFF.